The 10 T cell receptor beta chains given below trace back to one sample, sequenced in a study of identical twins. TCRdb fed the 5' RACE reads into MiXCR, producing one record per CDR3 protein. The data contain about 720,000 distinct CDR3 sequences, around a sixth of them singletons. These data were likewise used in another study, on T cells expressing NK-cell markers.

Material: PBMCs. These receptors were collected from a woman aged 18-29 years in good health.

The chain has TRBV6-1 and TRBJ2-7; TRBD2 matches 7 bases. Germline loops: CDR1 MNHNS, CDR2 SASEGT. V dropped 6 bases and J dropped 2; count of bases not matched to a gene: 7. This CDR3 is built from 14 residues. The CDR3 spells CASRNREATYEQYF. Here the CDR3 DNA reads TGTGCCAGCAGGAATCGGGAGGCCACCTACGAGCAGTACTTC.

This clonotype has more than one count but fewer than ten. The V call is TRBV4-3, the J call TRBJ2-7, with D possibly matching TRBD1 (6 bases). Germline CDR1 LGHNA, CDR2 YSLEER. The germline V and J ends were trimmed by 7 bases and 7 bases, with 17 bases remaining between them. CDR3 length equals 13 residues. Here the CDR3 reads CASTNPTGWEQYF. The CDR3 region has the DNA TGCGCCAGCACCAATCCCACAGGGTGGGAGCAGTACTTC.

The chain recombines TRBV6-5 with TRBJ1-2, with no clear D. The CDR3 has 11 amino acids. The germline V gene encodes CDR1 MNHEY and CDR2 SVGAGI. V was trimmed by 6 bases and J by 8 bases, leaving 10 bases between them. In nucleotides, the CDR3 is TGTGCCAGCAGCTCAAATAGGGGCTACACCTTC. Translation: CASSSNRGYTF.

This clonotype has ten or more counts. CDR3 region: CSAGGSNQPQHF. CDR3 DNA: TGCAGCGCAGGGGGTAGCAATCAGCCCCAGCATTTT. The V gene is TRBV29-1, the J gene TRBJ1-5; 7 bases agree with TRBD1. Per germline, CDR1 SQVTM and CDR2 ANQGSEA. This CDR3 is 12 amino acids long. Losses at the gene ends were 7 bases for V and 0 bases for J; bases not matched to a gene: 0.

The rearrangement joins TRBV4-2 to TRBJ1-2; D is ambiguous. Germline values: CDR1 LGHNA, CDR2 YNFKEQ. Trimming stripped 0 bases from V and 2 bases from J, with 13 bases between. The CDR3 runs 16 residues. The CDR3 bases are TGTGCCAGCAGCCAAGATCTGAGGGAGCGAAACTATGGCTACACCTTC. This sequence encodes CASSQDLRERNYGYTF.

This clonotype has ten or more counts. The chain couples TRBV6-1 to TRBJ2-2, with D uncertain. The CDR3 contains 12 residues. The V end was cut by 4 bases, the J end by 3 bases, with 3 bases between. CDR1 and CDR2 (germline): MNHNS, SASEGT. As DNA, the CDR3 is TGTGCCAGCAGTGTCGACACCGGGGAGCTGTTTTTT. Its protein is CASSVDTGELFF.

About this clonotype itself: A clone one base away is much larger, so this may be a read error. CDR3 sequence: CASSPGLATNTDTQYF. The CDR3, as DNA: TGTGCCAGCAGCCCAGGACTAGCGACTAACACAGATACGCAGTATTTT. The V gene is TRBV5-6, the J gene TRBJ2-3; 9 nucleotides agree with TRBD2. The CDR3 loop spans 16 amino acids. Unmatched junction bases numbered 8, after V lost 4 bases and J lost 2 bases. Germline V CDR1 and CDR2: SGHDT, YYEEEE.

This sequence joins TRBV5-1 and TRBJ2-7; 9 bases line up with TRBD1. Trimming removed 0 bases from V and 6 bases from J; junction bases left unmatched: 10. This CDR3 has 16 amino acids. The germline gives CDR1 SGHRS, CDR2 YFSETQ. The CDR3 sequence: CASSLATGTGYGEQYF. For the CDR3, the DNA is TGCGCCAGCAGCTTGGCAACCGGGACAGGGTATGGCGAGCAGTACTTC.

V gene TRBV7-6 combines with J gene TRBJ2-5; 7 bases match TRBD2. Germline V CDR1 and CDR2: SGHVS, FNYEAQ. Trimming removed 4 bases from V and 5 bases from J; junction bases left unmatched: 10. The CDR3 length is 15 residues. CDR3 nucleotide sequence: TGTGCCAGCAGCTCCCTGGGGAGGGGTTTTGAGACCCAGTACTTC. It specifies CASSSLGRGFETQYF.

The chain's CDR3 is CASSPGQNKQFF. The CDR3 bases are TGTGCCAGCAGCCCGGGACAAAATAAGCAGTTCTTC. The chain is built from TRBV7-9 and TRBJ2-1, with D tentatively TRBD1 (6 bases). Germline CDR1 is SEHNR and CDR2 is FQNEAQ (reference sequence). V was clipped by 5 bases and J by 11 bases, with 13 bases between them. The CDR3 loop spans 12 amino acids.